These T cell receptor beta chains were read from a single sample in a study of control samples from healthy donors and cancer patients. TCRdb's copy holds only in-frame clones and misses some; the assay was immunoSEQ multiplex PCR. Counted here are 230,000 or so clones, roughly 94% occurring once; the ten biggest clones make up approximately 1.5%. Sequencing used blood. Receptor source: a man aged 50 to 59 in good health. The CDR3 runs from the conserved cysteine through the conserved F or W. Each record gives: V gene, D gene, clone size, J gene, CDR3 DNA, CDR3 protein. A D gene is named only where the DNA matches it firmly. Clone size appears in some rows only: once, few, many, or a class for an expanded clone.

TRBV9	TRBD2	few	TRBJ2-1	TGTGCCAGCAGCGTAGTAGCGGGGGGGAGCAATGAGCAGTTCTTC	CASSVVAGGSNEQFF
TRBV10-3	NA	once	TRBJ2-1	TGTGCCATCAGTGAAACCGCAGGGGAGGAGGACAATGAGCAGTTCTTC	CAISETAGEEDNEQFF
TRBV9	NA	NA	TRBJ2-3	TGTGCCAGCAGCGTAGGTCGGCCTAGCACAGATACGCAGTATTTT	CASSVGRPSTDTQYF
TRBV6-5	NA	NA	TRBJ1-1	TGTGCCAGCAGTTACGGCTCCGGGGGTCGGATTGAAGCTTTCTTT	CASSYGSGGRIEAFF
TRBV6-5	NA	NA	TRBJ1-6	TGTGCCATCCGGCGCCCCACGGGTTCACCCCTCCACTTT	CAIRRPTGSPLHF
TRBV10-3	NA	NA	TRBJ1-6	TGTGCCATCAGTGGCATCCAGGCCGGTTCACCCCTCCACTTT	CAISGIQAGSPLHF
TRBV7-2	TRBD1	NA	TRBJ2-7	TGTGCCAGCAGCTTGGGACAGGGAAGCTCCTACGAGCAGTACTTC	CASSLGQGSSYEQYF
TRBV13	NA	NA	TRBJ2-1	TGTGCCAGCAGCTTAGTGGGGCCGGGGAATGAGCAGTTCTTC	CASSLVGPGNEQFF
TRBV18	NA	NA	TRBJ2-3	TGTGCCAGCTCACCACCGTGGGGGAATACGCAGTATTTT	CASSPPWGNTQYF
TRBV9	NA	NA	TRBJ1-6	TGTGCCAGCAGTGGAGGGAACAGCGGTTCACCCCTCCACTTT	CASSGGNSGSPLHF
TRBV6-5	TRBD2	once	TRBJ2-1	TGTGCCAGCATAGGAACTAGCGGGGGTAATGAGCAGTTCTTC	CASIGTSGGNEQFF
TRBV7-2	NA	NA	TRBJ1-1	TGTGCCAGCAGCTTTAACGTGAGGACTGAAGCTTTCTTT	CASSFNVRTEAFF
TRBV5-1	NA	NA	TRBJ1-2	TGCGCCAGCAGCTTGGAGCCGGGAACTAACTATGGCTACACCTTC	CASSLEPGTNYGYTF
TRBV29-1	TRBD1	NA	TRBJ1-2	TGCAGCGTGGACGCCCCAGGGGGCGAGTTCCCTGGCTACACCTTC	CSVDAPGGEFPGYTF
TRBV3-1/TRBV3-2	NA	NA	TRBJ1-1	TGTGCCAGCAGCCAGGGAGAGTACACTGAAGCTTTCTTT	CASSQGEYTEAFF
TRBV6-5	NA	NA	TRBJ1-2	TGTGCCAGCAGTATGACCCGGGACGTCGGCTACACCTTC	CASSMTRDVGYTF
TRBV28	NA	NA	TRBJ1-2	TGTGCCAGCAGTGCTGGGACGGACTATGGCTACACCTTC	CASSAGTDYGYTF
TRBV5-1	TRBD2	NA	TRBJ2-5	TGCGCCAGCAGGGGAACTAGCGGGTACCAAGAGACCCAGTACTTC	CASRGTSGYQETQYF
TRBV4-2	TRBD1	NA	TRBJ1-5	TGTGCCAGCAGCCATGGGGCGGGACAGGGAGGTGCGCCCCAGCATTTT	CASSHGAGQGGAPQHF
TRBV6-5	TRBD1	NA	TRBJ1-3	TGTGCCAGCACCCAGGGGGTATCTGGAAACACCATATATTTT	CASTQGVSGNTIYF
TRBV6-2/TRBV6-3	NA	NA	TRBJ1-1	TGTGCCAGCAGTCAACATCCCCCGTCGGCTGAAGCTTTCTTT	CASSQHPPSAEAFF
TRBV7-9	TRBD1	NA	TRBJ2-1	TGTGCCAGCAACCAAGTCGGGACAGGGATCGATGAGCAGTTCTTC	CASNQVGTGIDEQFF
TRBV7-2	NA	NA	TRBJ2-5	TGTGCCAGCAGTTACGGGGTTACGGAGACCCAGTACTTC	CASSYGVTETQYF
TRBV28	NA	NA	TRBJ1-5	TGTGCCAGCAGTTTAGGCGGGAAGCCCCAGCATTTT	CASSLGGKPQHF
TRBV5-6	NA	NA	TRBJ1-1	TGTGCCAGCAGCTTGGAGTGGGGGGAAGCTGAAGCTTTCTTT	CASSLEWGEAEAFF
TRBV18	NA	NA	TRBJ2-2	TGTGCCAGCTCACCACCGGCGAGGAGGAACACCGGGGAGCTGTTTTTT	CASSPPARRNTGELFF
TRBV29-1	NA	NA	TRBJ1-4	TGCAGCGCCCGGGGTGGGCGGGAAAAACTGTTTTTT	CSARGGREKLFF
TRBV11-3	NA	NA	TRBJ2-1	TGTGCCAGCAGCTTACTTTCTGTGGATGAGCAGTTCTTC	CASSLLSVDEQFF
TRBV2	NA	NA	TRBJ1-6	TGTGCCAGCAGTGTAAGGGTTTTGCCCCTCCACTTT	CASSVRVLPLHF
TRBV2	NA	NA	TRBJ2-1	TGTGCCAGCAGTGTACAGGGAGTAGGAAGCGAGTTCTTC	CASSVQGVGSEFF
TRBV5-4	TRBD2	NA	TRBJ2-3	TGTGCCAGCAGCTTGCGCGGGAGCCTAACCACAGATACGCAGTATTTT	CASSLRGSLTTDTQYF
TRBV5-1	TRBD1	NA	TRBJ2-7	TGCGCCAGCAGCTTCCGGGACAGTTCGTCCGAGCAGTACTTC	CASSFRDSSSEQYF
TRBV10-1	NA	NA	TRBJ1-1	TGCGCCAGCAGTGAGTCGGCAGGATGGACTGAAGCTTTCTTT	CASSESAGWTEAFF
TRBV5-4	NA	NA	TRBJ1-2	TGTGCCAGCAGCGTGCTGGGGCTTTGGGAGTATGGCTACACCTTC	CASSVLGLWEYGYTF
TRBV6-5	NA	NA	TRBJ2-7	TGTGCCAGCAGCCTGTTACCCCAGGCCTACGAGCAGTACTTC	CASSLLPQAYEQYF
TRBV12-3/TRBV12-4	NA	NA	TRBJ1-4	TGTGCCAGCAGTTTAATGGGGAATGAAAAACTGTTTTTT	CASSLMGNEKLFF
TRBV19	NA	NA	TRBJ2-1	TGTGCCAGTAGTAAGACGAATGAGCAGTTCTTC	CASSKTNEQFF
TRBV19	NA	NA	TRBJ1-2	TGTGCTACGAAGGAGAGAGACACAGTCTATGGCTACACCTTC	CATKERDTVYGYTF
TRBV4-1	TRBD1	NA	TRBJ2-7	TGCGCCAGCAGCCAAGACCAGGGGGTCTACGAGCAGTACTTC	CASSQDQGVYEQYF
TRBV3-1/TRBV3-2	NA	NA	TRBJ1-1	TGTGCCAGCAGCCAAGGGTACAGGGATCCGTCTGGAGCTTTCTTT	CASSQGYRDPSGAFF
TRBV27	NA	NA	TRBJ2-7	TGTGCCAGCAGAAACCCAGGGAGCTCCTACGAGCAGTACTTC	CASRNPGSSYEQYF
TRBV28	NA	NA	TRBJ2-3	TGTGCCAGCAATTCGGGGGCCACAGATACGCAGTATTTT	CASNSGATDTQYF
TRBV5-4	NA	NA	TRBJ1-2	TGTGCCAGCAGCTTTAATCCAGGGGCGGGCTATGGCTACACCTTC	CASSFNPGAGYGYTF
TRBV5-4	TRBD1	NA	TRBJ2-2	TGTGCCAGCAGCTACCCGGGACAGGGCGCCGGGGAGCTGTTTTTT	CASSYPGQGAGELFF
TRBV4-3	NA	NA	TRBJ2-3	TGCGCCAGCAGCCAAGCTTCTGGTGCTGGAGATACGCAGTATTTT	CASSQASGAGDTQYF
TRBV29-1	NA	NA	TRBJ1-6	TGCAGCGTTGGGCGGAGCTATAATTCACCCCTCCACTTT	CSVGRSYNSPLHF
TRBV6-4	TRBD1	NA	TRBJ2-7	TGTGCCAGCAGTGACTCGGGGACAGGGACTTCCTACGAGCAGTACTTC	CASSDSGTGTSYEQYF
TRBV19	TRBD2	NA	TRBJ2-1	TGTGCCAGTAGTATAAACAGCGGGGGGGCTAGTGAGCAGTTCTTC	CASSINSGGASEQFF
TRBV5-4	NA	NA	TRBJ1-5	TGTGCCAGCAGCTTTACAGGGAATCAGCCCCAGCATTTT	CASSFTGNQPQHF
TRBV6-4	TRBD1	NA	TRBJ1-2	TGTGCCGGCACCCCGGGACAGGGGTATGGCTACACCTTC	CAGTPGQGYGYTF
TRBV2	NA	NA	TRBJ1-1	TGTGCCAGCAGTGTTGGCACTGAAGCTTTCTTT	CASSVGTEAFF
TRBV21-1	NA	NA	TRBJ1-1	TGTGCCAGCAGCACATCAGACAGGATGAACACTGAAGCTTTCTTT	CASSTSDRMNTEAFF
TRBV3-1/TRBV3-2	NA	NA	TRBJ1-1	TGTGCCAGCAGCCAAATCGGAGGCACTGAAGCTTTCTTT	CASSQIGGTEAFF
TRBV5-1	TRBD1	NA	TRBJ1-5	TGCGCCAGCAGCTTGGGACAGGGACAGCCCCAGCATTTT	CASSLGQGQPQHF